The present entry profiles one T cell receptor (beta chain) with its context. Its antigen is still unknown. This entry belongs to a study of response to subunit inactivated influenza vaccine. Study outcomes and limitations: Authors suggested each seasonal flu vaccination may recruit only limited numbers of new T cells.

This CDR3 is 12 amino acids long. Germline assignment: CDR1 MGHDK and CDR2 SYGVNS. V was clipped by 3 bases and J by 5 bases, with 7 bases between them. TCRdb itself ran the RT-PCR reads through MiXCR, one entry per CDR3 protein. This sample has about 830,000 distinct CDR3 sequences; less than 20% occur once, and the top ten carry approximately 11%. The sequencing used PBMCs from blood, collected roughly 5 days after vaccination. The rearrangement joins TRBV25-1 to TRBJ2-5; D not resolved. This clonotype originated in a middle-aged man who received an inactivated influenza vaccine. The CDR3 bases are TGTGCCAGCAGTGATTTGGTGGAGACCCAGTACTTC. This codes for CASSDLVETQYF.